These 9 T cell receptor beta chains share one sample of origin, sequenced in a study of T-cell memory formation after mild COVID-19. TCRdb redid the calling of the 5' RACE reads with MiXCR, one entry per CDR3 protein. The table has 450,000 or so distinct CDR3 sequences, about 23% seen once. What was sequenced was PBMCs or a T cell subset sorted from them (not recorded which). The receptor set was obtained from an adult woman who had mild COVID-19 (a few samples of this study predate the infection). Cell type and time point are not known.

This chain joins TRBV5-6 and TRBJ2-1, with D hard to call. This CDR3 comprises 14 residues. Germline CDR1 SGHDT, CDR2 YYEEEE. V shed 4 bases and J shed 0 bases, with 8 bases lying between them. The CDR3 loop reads CASSPVRSYNEQFF. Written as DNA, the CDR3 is TGTGCCAGCAGCCCCGTGCGCTCCTACAATGAGCAGTTCTTC.

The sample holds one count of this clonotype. Here the CDR3 reads CASSGTSGGTHKQFF. The CDR3 DNA follows: TGTGCCAGCAGTGGGACTAGCGGGGGGACGCATAAGCAGTTCTTC. This rearrangement joins TRBV12-3 or TRBV12-4 to TRBJ2-1; 15 nucleotides align to TRBD2. This CDR3 comprises 15 residues. J was trimmed by 11 bases and V by 5 bases; bases with no gene match: 7.

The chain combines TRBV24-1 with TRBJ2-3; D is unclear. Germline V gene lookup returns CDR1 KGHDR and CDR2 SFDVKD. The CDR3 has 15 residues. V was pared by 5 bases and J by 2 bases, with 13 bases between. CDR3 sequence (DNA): TGTGCCACCAGTGGTATAGGTGGGTCCACAGATACGCAGTATTTT. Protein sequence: CATSGIGGSTDTQYF.

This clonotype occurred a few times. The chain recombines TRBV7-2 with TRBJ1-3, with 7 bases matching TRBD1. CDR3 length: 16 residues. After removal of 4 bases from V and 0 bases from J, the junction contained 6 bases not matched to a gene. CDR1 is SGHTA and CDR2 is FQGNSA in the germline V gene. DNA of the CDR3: TGTGCCAGCAGCTCCGGGACAGCCCTCTCTGGAAACACCATATATTTT. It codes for CASSSGTALSGNTIYF.

The CDR3 DNA follows: TGTGCCAGCAGTTACACTGGCTACACCTTC. This gives the protein CASSYTGYTF. This chain connects TRBV6-5 to TRBJ1-2; D remains ambiguous. Germline V CDR1 and CDR2: MNHEY, SVGAGI. The CDR3 is 10 residues long. V lost 2 bases to trimming and J lost 7 bases, with 2 bases between them.

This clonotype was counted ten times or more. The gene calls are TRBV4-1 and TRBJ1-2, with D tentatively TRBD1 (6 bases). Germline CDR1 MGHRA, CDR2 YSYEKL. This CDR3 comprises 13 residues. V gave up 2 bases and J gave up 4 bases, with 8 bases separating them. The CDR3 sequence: CASSQQGGYGYTF. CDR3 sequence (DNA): TGCGCCAGCAGCCAACAAGGGGGCTATGGCTACACCTTC.

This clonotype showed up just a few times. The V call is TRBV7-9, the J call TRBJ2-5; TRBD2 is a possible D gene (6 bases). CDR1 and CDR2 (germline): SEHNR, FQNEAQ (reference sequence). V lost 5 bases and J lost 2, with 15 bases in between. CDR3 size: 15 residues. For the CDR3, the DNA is TGTGCCAGCAGCCCCGGGAGAGCCGTACAAGAGACCCAGTACTTC. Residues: CASSPGRAVQETQYF.

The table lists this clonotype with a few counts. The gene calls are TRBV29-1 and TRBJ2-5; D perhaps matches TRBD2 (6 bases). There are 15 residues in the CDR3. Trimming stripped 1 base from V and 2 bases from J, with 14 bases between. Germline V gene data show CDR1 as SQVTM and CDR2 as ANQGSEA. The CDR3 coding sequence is TGCAGCGTTGAAGGTGTTCCGGGACTGCAAGAGACCCAGTACTTC. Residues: CSVEGVPGLQETQYF.

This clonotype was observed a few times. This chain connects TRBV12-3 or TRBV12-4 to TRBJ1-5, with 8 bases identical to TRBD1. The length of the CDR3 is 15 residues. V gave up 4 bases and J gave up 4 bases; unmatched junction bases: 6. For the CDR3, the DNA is TGTGCCAGCAGTTCGGGACAGGTTTCTAATCAGCCCCAGCATTTT. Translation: CASSSGQVSNQPQHF.